What follows are 29 T cell receptor beta chains derived from one specimen sequenced in a study of T cells after yellow fever vaccination (dated by TCRdb to about 2019). What the treatment or condition label conveys for this sample: live attenuated yellow fever vaccine strain. The library was built by means of 5' RACE. This sample was sequenced with an Illumina NovaSeq 6000. The public reads were quality trimmed at Q25 with fastp and then assembled into clones with MiXCR by TCRdb, keeping productive beta chains. All rows with the same CDR3 protein become a single entry with the most common DNA and genes. This sample lists fewer than 500,000 distinct CDR3 sequences; approximately 19% were detected once. The top ten constitute roughly a sixth of the sample. The source material was PBMCs, sampled before the yellow fever booster vaccination. These receptors were obtained from a man aged 18 to 30 who received the YFV17D yellow fever vaccine.

In its sample, this clonotype was seen a few times. V gene TRBV6-2 or TRBV6-3 combines with J gene TRBJ2-1, with 9 bases matching TRBD1. Germline V lookup: CDR1 MNHEY, CDR2 SVGEGT. The length of the CDR3 is 17 residues. V lost 2 bases and J lost 6; bases outside the gene matches: 11. Here the CDR3 reads CASSYTGQGIIGNEQFF. In DNA, the CDR3 is TGTGCCAGCAGTTACACAGGACAGGGGATCATCGGCAATGAGCAGTTCTTC.

CDR3 coding DNA: TGCAGTGGAGCGCAGGGAGGCACAGATACGCAGTATTTT. Protein: CSGAQGGTDTQYF. V and J are TRBV20-1 and TRBJ2-3; D is perhaps TRBD1 or TRBD2 (5 bases each). Between the trimmed V and J ends, which lost 7 bases and 1 base, there was a span of 12 bases. The CDR3 spans 13 residues. Germline V CDR1 and CDR2: DFQATT, SNEGSKA (reference sequence).

The chain is built from TRBV6-1 and TRBJ2-1; 12 positions match TRBD1. The germline gives CDR1 MNHNS, CDR2 SASEGT. J gave up 5 bases and V 1 base, and 12 bases lay outside the gene matches. The CDR3 sequence is 19 residues long. For the CDR3, the DNA is TGTGCCAGCAGTGAAGAAGTCTGGGCGGGACAGGGGGCCCACAATGAGCAGTTCTTC. This gives the protein CASSEEVWAGQGAHNEQFF.

The gene calls are TRBV20-1 and TRBJ1-2; unclear D gene. The germline CDR1 and CDR2 sequences are DFQATT and SNEGSKA (reference sequence). The V end lost 0 bases, the J end lost 4 bases, and 12 bases lay between the germline ends. The CDR3 runs to 14 residues. DNA of the CDR3: TGCAGTGCTAGAGATATCGCCCGTGGCTATGGCTACACCTTC. Amino acid sequence: CSARDIARGYGYTF.

The V and J genes are TRBV7-2 and TRBJ1-1; no clear D. Per germline, CDR1 SGHTA and CDR2 FQGNSA. V lost 3 bases to trimming and J lost 1 base, with 12 bases between them. The CDR3 has 15 residues. The CDR3 DNA is TGTGCCAGCAGCTTGGGTTTTGGCCGGAACACTGAAGCTTTCTTT. As protein: CASSLGFGRNTEAFF.

This clonotype was seen a few times. The chain carries TRBV7-9 and TRBJ1-2, with D possibly matching TRBD1 (5 bases). V shed 1 base and J shed 7 bases, with 19 bases lying between them. Germline V lookup: CDR1 SEHNR, CDR2 FQNEAQ (reference sequence). The CDR3 loop spans 16 amino acids. CDR3 sequence: CASSLEGRAIRGGYTF. CDR3 coding DNA: TGTGCCAGCAGCTTAGAGGGCAGGGCGATTCGCGGTGGCTACACCTTC.

This clonotype was counted many times. This chain uses TRBV29-1 with TRBJ2-2, with a weak D call TRBD2 (5 bases). Germline V gene data show CDR1 as SQVTM and CDR2 as ANQGSEA. This CDR3 comprises 12 residues. Trimming removed 7 bases from V and 5 bases from J, with 11 bases in between. CDR3 loop: CSAPEGTGELFF. CDR3 DNA: TGCAGCGCCCCTGAGGGAACCGGGGAGCTGTTTTTT.

The table lists this clonotype with a few counts. The J gene is TRBJ1-2, the V gene TRBV7-2; TRBD1 aligns across 9 bases. The germline V gene encodes CDR1 SGHTA and CDR2 FQGNSA. CDR3 length equals 18 residues. V was pared by 5 bases and J by 2 bases, with 15 bases of the junction left unmatched. This CDR3 reads CASSNVLSPGTGNYGYTF. CDR3 coding DNA: TGTGCCAGCAGCAATGTTCTTTCCCCGGGGACAGGGAACTATGGCTACACCTTC.

There are a few counts of this clonotype. J is TRBJ2-2 and V is TRBV5-1, with D possibly being TRBD1 (5 bases). Trimming stripped 4 bases from V and 5 bases from J, with 18 bases between. In germline, CDR1 is SGHRS, CDR2 YFSETQ. There are 16 residues in the CDR3. CDR3 residues: CASSPPRVGRTGELFF. The CDR3, as DNA: TGCGCCAGCAGCCCGCCCAGGGTCGGTAGAACCGGGGAGCTGTTTTTT.

This chain uses TRBV20-1 with TRBJ1-1, with unresolved D. The CDR3 loop spans 16 amino acids. The germline gives CDR1 DFQATT, CDR2 SNEGSKA (reference sequence). The germline V and J ends were trimmed by 0 bases and 3 bases, with 17 bases remaining between them. The CDR3 DNA reads as TGCAGTGCTAGAGACCCCTCCGGGGTATTGTACACTGAAGCTTTCTTT. Amino acid sequence: CSARDPSGVLYTEAFF.

In this sample, this clonotype turned up a few times. The V and J genes are TRBV10-3 and TRBJ2-1, with 10 bases fitting TRBD2. V was clipped by 9 bases and J by 0 bases; unmatched bases: 20. Germline loops: CDR1 ENHRY, CDR2 SYGVKD. CDR3 length: 20 amino acids. The chain's CDR3 is CAMSQGLLAGAVLSYNEQFF. The DNA of the CDR3 is TGTGCCATGTCACAGGGGCTGCTAGCGGGGGCCGTTCTCTCCTACAATGAGCAGTTCTTC.

This clonotype came up a few times. This sequence joins TRBV7-9 and TRBJ2-5; D perhaps matches TRBD1 (5 bases). CDR1 and CDR2 from the germline V gene are SEHNR and FQNEAQ (reference sequence). Trimming took 4 bases from V and 5 from J, leaving 14 bases between them. The CDR3 has 14 residues. The CDR3 reads CASSWSQGGETQYF. The CDR3 DNA sequence: TGTGCCAGCAGCTGGTCGCAGGGTGGGGAGACCCAGTACTTC. Looking up the rest from reference TRBV7-9 and TRBJ2-5 gives the full variable domain: DTGVSQNPRHKITKRGQNVTFRCDPISEHNRLYWYRQTLGQGPEFLTYFQNEAQLEKSRLLSDRFSAERPKGSFSTLEIQRTEQGDSAMYLCASSWSQGGETQYFGPGTRLLVL.

The chain has TRBV29-1 and TRBJ2-2, with 8 bases identical to TRBD1. Trimming at V came to 3 bases and at J to 8 bases, leaving 11 bases not matched to a gene. The CDR3 is 15 amino acids. The germline V gene encodes CDR1 SQVTM and CDR2 ANQGSEA. CDR3 sequence: CSVEGVQGAAGELFF. CDR3 DNA sequence: TGCAGCGTTGAGGGGGTGCAGGGGGCTGCTGGGGAGCTGTTTTTT.

This rearrangement joins TRBV5-1 to TRBJ2-2; D could derive from TRBD1 or TRBD2 (6 bases each). Germline V gene lookup returns CDR1 SGHRS and CDR2 YFSETQ. This CDR3 comprises 15 residues. V was shortened by 6 bases and J by 2 bases, with 14 bases between the two germline ends. CDR3 coding DNA: TGCGCCAGCACCAGGAGGGGGAAAAACACCGGGGAGCTGTTTTTT. Protein product: CASTRRGKNTGELFF.

This clonotype came up a few times. The chain is built from TRBV20-1 and TRBJ1-2; D gene ambiguous. The CDR3 totals 12 residues. Germline CDR1 is DFQATT and CDR2 is SNEGSKA (reference sequence). V was trimmed by 4 bases and J by 2 bases, leaving 8 bases between them. The CDR3 loop reads CSATRENYGYTF. The CDR3 bases are TGCAGTGCTACTCGGGAGAACTATGGCTACACCTTC.

The chain employs TRBV4-1 and TRBJ2-7, with D perhaps TRBD2 (5 bases). The CDR3 has 16 residues. CDR1 MGHRA and CDR2 YSYEKL come from the germline V gene. Deletions cut 0 bases from V and 9 bases from J, with 21 bases between. In DNA form, the CDR3 reads TGCGCCAGCAGCCAAGAAGGCCGGGCCCTTGGAGGAGGGCAGTACTTC. It yields the protein CASSQEGRALGGGQYF.

CDR3 amino acids: CASSASIHRGSNYGYTF. In nucleotides, the CDR3 is TGTGCCAGCAGCGCGTCGATCCACAGGGGAAGTAACTATGGCTACACCTTC. The chain couples TRBV9 to TRBJ1-2, with 7 bases matching TRBD1. There are 17 residues in the CDR3. After removal of 3 bases from V and 1 base from J, the junction contained 12 bases not matched to a gene. Looked up from germline, CDR1 is SGDLS and CDR2 is YYNGEE.

The chain has TRBV6-6 and TRBJ2-3; 9 nucleotides align to TRBD1. The CDR3 loop spans 14 amino acids. In germline, CDR1 is MNHNY, CDR2 SVGAGI (reference sequence). V was pared by 8 bases and J by 4 bases, with 7 bases of the junction left unmatched. In DNA form, the CDR3 reads TGTGCCAGCCGTACAGGGGGCGTCTCAGATACGCAGTATTTT. Encoded protein: CASRTGGVSDTQYF.

The chain is built from TRBV7-6 and TRBJ1-3, with no clear D. The germline V and J ends were trimmed by 5 bases and 4 bases, with 12 bases remaining between them. The CDR3 runs 14 residues. CDR1 and CDR2 from the germline V gene are SGHVS and FNYEAQ. The CDR3 nucleotides are TGTGCCAGCAGCGCACTAGGAACAGGAAACACCATATATTTT. It specifies CASSALGTGNTIYF.

This clonotype was found a few times. V gene TRBV20-1 combines with J gene TRBJ1-2; 7 bases align to TRBD1. CDR3 size: 13 residues. Germline CDR1 reads DFQATT; CDR2 reads SNEGSKA (reference sequence). V shed 3 bases, J shed 5 bases, and the junction held 6 bases outside the gene matches. The chain's CDR3 is CSASLGTEYGYTF. The CDR3 DNA sequence: TGCAGTGCTAGCTTAGGGACAGAATATGGCTACACCTTC.

This clonotype was detected only a few times. The chain employs TRBV7-9 and TRBJ2-3; 10 bases agree with TRBD2. Germline CDR1 SEHNR, CDR2 FQNEAQ (reference sequence). The V gene end was trimmed by 6 bases and the J gene end by 1 base; junction bases not matched to a gene: 13. There are 18 residues in the CDR3. CDR3 sequence: CASRSPIAGGSGTDTQYF. In DNA form, the CDR3 reads TGTGCCAGCAGGTCCCCGATAGCGGGGGGTTCCGGCACAGATACGCAGTATTTT.

This chain uses TRBV10-3 with TRBJ1-1; maybe TRBD1 (5 bases). Trimming cost V 7 bases and J 1 base, with 16 bases left between them. This CDR3 has 15 amino acids. Germline values: CDR1 ENHRY, CDR2 SYGVKD. CDR3 region: CAIKGDFRWNTEAFF. In nucleotides, the CDR3 is TGTGCCATCAAAGGGGACTTCAGATGGAACACTGAAGCTTTCTTT.

The rearrangement links TRBV5-1 to TRBJ2-3; 9 bases agree with TRBD2. Germline V CDR1 and CDR2: SGHRS, YFSETQ. With 5 bases clipped from V and 5 bases from J, the junction kept 9 bases outside the gene matches. This CDR3 is built from 15 residues. CDR3 region: CASRAGTSSGDTQYF. The CDR3 DNA reads as TGCGCCAGCAGGGCCGGGACTAGCTCGGGAGATACGCAGTATTTT.

This clonotype has a handful of counts. The J gene is TRBJ1-2, the V gene TRBV27, with D perhaps matching TRBD1 (6 bases). Germline-derived CDR1 and CDR2 are MNHEY and SMNVEV (reference sequence). Trimming pared 3 bases from V and 8 bases from J, leaving 16 bases between. CDR3 length: 14 residues. The CDR3 DNA reads as TGTGCCAGCAGTTTCGGTCCGGGGGGCGGCGGCTACACCTTC. Translation: CASSFGPGGGGYTF.

The chain joins TRBV7-3 to TRBJ2-1, with D possibly TRBD1 on 6 matching bases. The CDR3 totals 15 residues. Germline lookup yields CDR1 SGHTA and CDR2 FQGTGA. Deletions cut 3 bases from V and 7 bases from J, with 16 bases between. The CDR3: CASSFTGTTQNEQFF. As DNA, the CDR3 is TGTGCCAGCAGCTTTACCGGGACAACTCAGAATGAGCAGTTCTTC.

The rearrangement uses TRBV5-1 and TRBJ1-1; no definite D call. V lost 4 bases to trimming and J lost 5 bases, with 15 bases between them. The CDR3 sequence is 14 residues long. The V gene's germline CDR1 is SGHRS and CDR2 YFSETQ. The CDR3 DNA reads as TGCGCCAGCAGCCCGCATCTTTTACGGACTGAAGCTTTCTTT. It codes for CASSPHLLRTEAFF. Full variable domain (rest looked up from reference TRBV5-1 and TRBJ1-1): KAGVTQTPRYLIKTRGQQVTLSCSPISGHRSVSWYQQTPGQGLQFLFEYFSETQRNKGNFPGRFSGRQFSNSRSEMNVSTLELGDSALYLCASSPHLLRTEAFFGQGTRLTVV.

This clonotype turned up a few times. This chain joins TRBV14 and TRBJ2-7; 7 bases are a match to TRBD2. Trimming at V came to 4 bases and at J to 4 bases, leaving 7 bases not matched to a gene. Germline loops: CDR1 SGHDN, CDR2 FVKESK. CDR3 length: 14 residues. CDR3 region: CASSPRDGGYEQYV. The CDR3 bases are TGTGCCAGCAGCCCCCGGGACGGGGGGTACGAGCAGTACGTC.

V is TRBV6-2 or TRBV6-3 and J is TRBJ1-1, with 8 bases matching TRBD1. This CDR3 is built from 12 residues. V gave up 4 bases and J gave up 7 bases; unmatched junction bases: 2. Germline CDR1 MNHEY, CDR2 SVGEGT. The CDR3 DNA follows: TGTGCCAGCAGTTTAACAGGGGGTGAAGCTTTCTTT. This encodes CASSLTGGEAFF.

This rearrangement joins TRBV20-1 to TRBJ1-3, with unresolved D. Trimming cost V 1 base and J 0 bases, with 13 bases left between them. CDR1 and CDR2 (germline): DFQATT, SNEGSKA (reference sequence). This CDR3 spans 16 amino acids. The CDR3 protein is CSARVTSRSSGNTIYF. As DNA, the CDR3 is TGCAGTGCTAGAGTAACATCACGAAGCTCTGGAAACACCATATATTTT.